Each of the 30 T cell receptor beta chains below was sequenced from the same sample in a study of blood T cell repertoires in COVID-19. TCRdb's copy holds only in-frame clones and misses some; the assay was immunoSEQ multiplex PCR. The table records fewer than 100,000 clones, around 75% of them present only once. The specimen sequenced was peripheral blood. These receptors were collected from a man in his 70s with acute or convalescent COVID-19.

The chain links TRBV7-2 to TRBJ2-7; D unresolved. The CDR3 has 11 residues. V lost 2 bases and J lost 6, with 5 bases in between. Germline CDR1 and CDR2: SGHTA and FQGNSA. CDR3: CASSLIREQYF. The CDR3 DNA reads TGTGCCAGCAGCTTAATTCGCGAGCAGTACTTC.

The rearrangement joins TRBV27 to TRBJ2-7; no definite D call. V lost 6 bases, J lost 3 bases, and 12 bases lay in between. Looked up from germline, CDR1 is MNHEY and CDR2 is SMNVEV (reference sequence). This CDR3 region has 13 residues. CDR3 amino acids: CASRVIDGYEQYF. CDR3 nucleotides: TGTGCCAGCAGGGTAATAGATGGCTACGAGCAGTACTTC.

The chain combines TRBV24-1 with TRBJ2-1; 7 bases map to TRBD1. With 9 bases clipped from V and 8 bases from J, the junction kept 12 bases outside the gene matches. The germline CDR1 and CDR2 sequences are KGHDR and SFDVKD. There are 14 residues in the CDR3. The CDR3 DNA sequence: TGTGCCACCCGAAACTCCGGGACAGTCGATGAGCAGTTCTTC. As protein: CATRNSGTVDEQFF.

The chain has TRBV28 and TRBJ1-2; D might be TRBD1 (5 bases). V was clipped by 5 bases and J by 4 bases, with 17 bases between them. Per germline, CDR1 MDHEN and CDR2 SYDVKM. The CDR3 runs 15 residues. Here the CDR3 reads CASSPGGGSGYGYTF. The CDR3 region has the DNA TGTGCCAGCAGTCCCGGGGGGGGGAGTGGCTATGGCTACACCTTC.

The DNA of the CDR3 is TGTGCCACAGGGACAGGGGCAAATGAGCAGTTCTTC. Protein: CATGTGANEQFF. The rearrangement links TRBV24-1 to TRBJ2-1; 10 bases are a match to TRBD1. The CDR3 spans 12 residues. Germline assignment: CDR1 KGHDR and CDR2 SFDVKD. Trimming cost V 10 bases and J 7 bases; bases outside gene matches: 3.

The chain employs TRBV19 and TRBJ1-6, with D maybe TRBD1 (5 bases). V lost 6 bases, J lost 9 bases, and 21 bases lay in between. CDR3 length: 16 residues. CDR1 is LNHDA and CDR2 is SQIVND in the germline V gene (reference sequence). The CDR3 nucleotides are TGTGCCAGTAGGAGGGACGGAACCCGGGGGATTTCACCCCTCCACTTT. Its protein product is CASRRDGTRGISPLHF.

J is TRBJ2-3 and V is TRBV5-4; 10 bases match TRBD1. The germline CDR1 and CDR2 sequences are SGHNT and YYREEE (reference sequence). V was pared by 4 bases and J by 4 bases, with 6 bases of the junction left unmatched. The length of the CDR3 is 15 residues. CDR3 region: CASSPWDRGADTQYF. In DNA, the CDR3 is TGTGCCAGCAGCCCCTGGGACAGGGGAGCAGATACGCAGTATTTT. Filled out from reference TRBV5-4 and TRBJ2-3, the complete variable domain reads ETGVTQSPTHLIKTRGQQVTLRCSSQSGHNTVSWYQQALGQGPQFIFQYYREEENGRGNFPPRFSGLQFPNYSSELNVNALELDDSALYLCASSPWDRGADTQYFGPGTRLTVL.

The rearrangement links TRBV6-2 or TRBV6-3 to TRBJ2-7; 8 bases line up with TRBD1. The V and J ends lost 2 bases and 0 bases, in that order; junction bases with no gene match: 3. The CDR3 has 15 amino acids. The germline CDR1 and CDR2 sequences are MNHEY and SVGEGT. CDR3 residues: CASSYTGGYSYEQYF. The CDR3 DNA reads TGTGCCAGCAGTTACACAGGGGGGTACTCCTACGAGCAGTACTTC.

This clone was seen a handful of times. The V and J genes are TRBV6-4 and TRBJ2-2; 11 bases align to TRBD2. In germline, CDR1 is MRHNA, CDR2 SNTAGT. With V trimmed by 6 bases and J by 7 bases, 4 bases remained unmatched. The CDR3 totals 14 residues. The CDR3 sequence: CASSILAGGGELFF. For the CDR3, the DNA is TGTGCCAGCAGCATTCTAGCGGGAGGCGGGGAGCTGTTTTTT.

This clone appeared a single time. The chain employs TRBV28 and TRBJ1-1; 8 bases fit TRBD1. The CDR3 loop spans 15 amino acids. The ends lost 5 bases at V and 1 base at J; junction bases unmatched: 6. The germline V gene has CDR1 MDHEN and CDR2 SYDVKM. This CDR3 is CASSGSGTGNTEAFF. CDR3 DNA: TGTGCCAGCAGTGGCTCCGGGACAGGGAACACTGAAGCTTTCTTT.

The rearrangement links TRBV14 to TRBJ1-2, with 7 bases matching TRBD1. The CDR3 sequence is 16 residues long. Germline CDR1 and CDR2: SGHDN and FVKESK. Trimming removed 6 bases from V and 0 bases from J; junction bases left unmatched: 10. The CDR3 loop is CASSRTGARTNYGYTF. CDR3 coding DNA: TGTGCCAGCAGTCGAACAGGGGCAAGGACTAACTATGGCTACACCTTC.

V is TRBV14 and J is TRBJ2-5; TRBD1 agrees at 7 bases. The germline V gene encodes CDR1 SGHDN and CDR2 FVKESK. Trimming cost V 4 bases and J 0 bases; bases outside gene matches: 5. This CDR3 has 15 amino acids. In DNA, the CDR3 is TGTGCCAGCAGCCCTTTGACAGGGTACCAAGAGACCCAGTACTTC. This gives the protein CASSPLTGYQETQYF.

The V and J genes are TRBV6-1 and TRBJ1-6; a possible D gene is TRBD1 (6 bases). The V end was cut by 3 bases, the J end by 10 bases, with 10 bases between. CDR1 is MNHNS, CDR2 SASEGT, per germline. The CDR3 loop spans 13 amino acids. The CDR3 protein is CASSEGAQSPLHF. The CDR3 DNA reads TGTGCCAGCAGTGAGGGGGCTCAATCACCCCTCCACTTT.

This clone was seen at least ten times. J is TRBJ2-7 and V is TRBV14, with 10 bases matching TRBD1. This CDR3 has 14 residues. Germline CDR1 reads SGHDN; CDR2 reads FVKESK. V shed 2 bases, J shed 3 bases, and the junction held 1 base outside the gene matches. CDR3 amino acids: CASSQWTGGYEQYF. CDR3 nucleotides: TGTGCCAGCAGCCAATGGACAGGGGGCTACGAGCAGTACTTC.

This chain links TRBV25-1 with TRBJ1-2; D may be TRBD1 (5 bases). The germline V and J ends were trimmed by 5 bases and 8 bases, with 15 bases remaining between them. Germline values: CDR1 MGHDK, CDR2 SYGVNS. This CDR3 comprises 13 residues. The CDR3 bases are TGTGCCAGCAGTCAAAAGCAGGGCGGAGGCTACACCTTC. Its protein product is CASSQKQGGGYTF.

This chain joins TRBV28 and TRBJ2-2, with D perhaps matching TRBD1 (5 bases). Germline CDR1 MDHEN, CDR2 SYDVKM. The CDR3 is 16 amino acids. With 7 bases removed from V and 4 bases from J, the gap between germline ends came to 19 bases. The CDR3 spells CASTPRGHSSTGELFF. The CDR3 DNA reads TGTGCCAGCACCCCCCGTGGACATAGCTCCACCGGGGAGCTGTTTTTT.

This chain uses TRBV11-2 with TRBJ2-7; 8 bases align to TRBD1. The V gene end was trimmed by 5 bases and the J gene end by 6 bases; junction bases not matched to a gene: 18. Germline assignment: CDR1 SGHAT and CDR2 FQNNGV. The CDR3 totals 17 residues. CDR3 DNA: TGTGCCAGCAGCCCCCGGACAGGGCTTGGGTATAGGATCGAGCAGTACTTC. Its translation is CASSPRTGLGYRIEQYF. Supplemented by reference TRBV11-2 and TRBJ2-7, the full variable domain reads EAGVAQSPRYKIIEKRQSVAFWCNPISGHATLYWYQQILGQGPKLLIQFQNNGVVDDSQLPKDRFSAERLKGVDSTLKIQPAKLEDSAVYLCASSPRTGLGYRIEQYFGPGTRLTVT.

The chain joins TRBV10-3 to TRBJ2-1; D is possibly TRBD2 (5 bases). Germline CDR1 reads ENHRY; CDR2 reads SYGVKD. Trimming left V 7 bases short and J 4 bases short, with 8 bases between. The CDR3 is 12 residues long. This chain's CDR3 is CAIKREYNEQFF. CDR3 sequence (DNA): TGTGCCATCAAAAGGGAGTACAATGAGCAGTTCTTC.

The rearrangement joins TRBV6-5 to TRBJ1-2; possible D gene TRBD1, 5 bases. Germline CDR1 MNHEY, CDR2 SVGAGI. The CDR3 spans 15 residues. V was pared by 2 bases and J by 5 bases, with 15 bases between. CDR3 DNA: TGTGCCAGCAGTTACGACGGGGCGCGGGGTTATGGCTACACCTTC. It codes for CASSYDGARGYGYTF.

This clone appeared once. The chain uses TRBV5-6 and TRBJ1-2; 12 bases line up with TRBD1. Losses at the gene ends were 0 bases for V and 8 bases for J; bases not matched to a gene: 2. CDR1 is SGHDT, CDR2 YYEEEE, per germline. The CDR3 loop spans 14 amino acids. The CDR3 spells CASSLGDRGQGYTF. The CDR3 DNA sequence: TGTGCCAGCAGCTTGGGGGACAGGGGGCAAGGCTACACCTTC.

The rearrangement uses TRBV2 and TRBJ2-5; possible D gene TRBD2, 5 bases. CDR3 length equals 10 residues. Trimming stripped 6 bases from V and 9 bases from J, with 8 bases between. The germline V gene has CDR1 SNHLY and CDR2 FYNNEI. In DNA, the CDR3 is TGTGCCAGCAGCCTCGGGGCCCAGTACTTC. As protein: CASSLGAQYF. Filled out from reference TRBV2 and TRBJ2-5, the complete variable domain reads EPEVTQTPSHQVTQMGQEVILRCVPISNHLYFYWYRQILGQKVEFLVSFYNNEISEKSEIFDDQFSVERPDGSNFTLKIRSTKLEDSAMYFCASSLGAQYFGPGTRLLVL.

This chain connects TRBV28 to TRBJ2-7; weak D call: TRBD1 (7 bases). V lost 7 bases and J lost 4, with 17 bases in between. The germline CDR1 and CDR2 sequences are MDHEN and SYDVKM. The CDR3 is 14 amino acids. CDR3 bases: TGTGCCAGCACCGCTCAGGGGGGCAGGTACGAGCAGTACTTC. This encodes CASTAQGGRYEQYF.

The chain carries TRBV11-2 and TRBJ2-7; 8 positions agree with TRBD2. J was trimmed by 5 bases and V by 2 bases; bases with no gene match: 5. Germline-derived CDR1 and CDR2 are SGHAT and FQNNGV. The CDR3 has 14 amino acids. The CDR3 is CASSLSGSPNEQYF. The CDR3 DNA sequence: TGTGCCAGCAGCTTAAGCGGGAGTCCCAACGAGCAGTACTTC.

V and J are TRBV9 and TRBJ1-4; 7 bases align to TRBD1. The CDR3 has 19 residues. With V trimmed by 3 bases and J by 1 base, 15 bases remained unmatched. Germline V gene sequence: CDR1 SGDLS, CDR2 YYNGEE. CDR3 protein: CASSASQGLYLGTNEKLFF. As DNA, the CDR3 is TGTGCCAGCAGCGCGTCACAGGGGTTGTATCTAGGAACTAATGAAAAACTGTTTTTT.

V usage is TRBV11-2 and J usage is TRBJ2-5; TRBD1 matches 8 bases. This CDR3 spans 16 amino acids. CDR1 is SGHAT and CDR2 is FQNNGV in the germline V gene. Trimming took 1 base from V and 4 from J; bases not matched to a gene: 8. The CDR3, as DNA: TGTGCCAGCAGCTTAGGGGGGGCCAGGGGGCGAGAGACCCAGTACTTC. Protein product: CASSLGGARGRETQYF.

This clone turned up a few times. V usage is TRBV4-1 and J usage is TRBJ1-1, with D perhaps matching TRBD1 (6 bases). This CDR3 is 14 amino acids long. CDR1 and CDR2 (germline): MGHRA, YSYEKL. Deletions cut 8 bases from V and 1 base from J, with 14 bases between. In DNA, the CDR3 is TGCGCCAGCGGATGGACAGACCAGAACACTGAAGCTTTCTTT. Protein: CASGWTDQNTEAFF.

Details on this clone: The junction shows a germline mismatch at one end, possibly a read error. The chain is built from TRBV4-2 and TRBJ1-2; no definite D call. Germline V gives CDR1 LGHNA, CDR2 YNFKEQ. The CDR3 sequence is 15 residues long. The CDR3 DNA sequence: TGTGCCAGCAGCCAAGAGGTCCGTGCTGCCGGGTCCAGTACTTTC. It encodes CASSQEVRAAGSSTF.

This clone was seen a few times. The rearrangement uses TRBV27 and TRBJ2-2, with D unresolved. Trimming took 3 bases from V and 1 from J, leaving 6 bases between them. Germline V CDR1 and CDR2: MNHEY, SMNVEV (reference sequence). The CDR3 has 14 amino acids. In DNA form, the CDR3 reads TGTGCCAGCAGTTTTCAGCGGAACACCGGGGAGCTGTTTTTT. This translates into CASSFQRNTGELFF.

This chain connects TRBV5-1 to TRBJ2-7; 7 positions agree with TRBD1. From germline, CDR1 is SGHRS and CDR2 YFSETQ. This CDR3 has 15 amino acids. The ends lost 7 bases at V and 4 bases at J; junction bases unmatched: 14. The CDR3 DNA follows: TGCGCCAGCTCCCCAGAGGGACAGCGAAGTTACGAGCAGTACTTC. Its translation: CASSPEGQRSYEQYF.

The V and J genes are TRBV2 and TRBJ2-5, with D tentatively TRBD2 (7 bases). The CDR3 is 15 amino acids. Trimming cost V 4 bases and J 3 bases, with 15 bases left between them. Germline lookup yields CDR1 SNHLY and CDR2 FYNNEI. The CDR3 reads CASSVGGLRKETQYF. CDR3 nucleotides: TGTGCCAGCAGTGTGGGGGGGCTCAGGAAAGAGACCCAGTACTTC.